The present entry profiles one T cell receptor (beta chain) with its context. Its antigen is currently unknown. The data were obtained in a study of blood T cells in healthy people across ages. Notes on the study in general: Estimated diversity across one million T cells was deemed an underestimate.

This CDR3 has 15 amino acids. CDR1 and CDR2 (germline): SGHRS, YFSETQ. V gave up 6 bases and J gave up 0 bases, with 15 bases separating them. Through a sample-barcoded 5' primer and a J-beta primer mix, a second PCR was run for roughly 6 to 12 cycles. TCRdb fed the 5' RACE reads into MiXCR, producing one record per CDR3 protein. There are some 1.8 million distinct CDR3 sequences in the sample; around 40% occur only once, and roughly 24% lies in the top ten. The study recruited healthy Caucasian donors from Russia who were aged about 6 to 90. This chain joins TRBV5-1 and TRBJ1-1; weak D call: TRBD1 (5 bases). The TCR sequence derives from a human donor in good health. Sequenced sample: blood. The CDR3 coding sequence is TGCGCCAGCACATGGTCGGGGCAGATGAACACTGAAGCTTTCTTT. This codes for CASTWSGQMNTEAFF.